This T cell receptor beta chain derives from a study of cytomegalovirus exposure and HLA in healthy donors. Study overall: Earlier work reported around 110 million unique TCR beta sequences from 150 million to 200 million T cells.

Per the germline V gene, CDR1 is WNHNN and CDR2 is SYGVQD (reference sequence). The ends lost 9 bases at V and 5 bases at J; junction bases unmatched: 6. The CDR3 runs to 13 residues. 60 Vbeta and 13 Jbeta primers were used in PCR. Sequencing used immunoSEQ multiplex PCR; TCRdb keeps in-frame clones, though not all of them. The sample carries some 170,000 clones, about three quarters recorded once. The material sequenced was PBMCs. The gene calls are TRBV10-1 and TRBJ2-5; 10 bases match TRBD2. This clonotype was sampled from a middle-aged man in good health and CMV-seropositive. DNA of the CDR3: TGCGCCAGTCGGGCTAGCGGGAGTGAGACCCAGTACTTC. Its translation: CASRASGSETQYF.